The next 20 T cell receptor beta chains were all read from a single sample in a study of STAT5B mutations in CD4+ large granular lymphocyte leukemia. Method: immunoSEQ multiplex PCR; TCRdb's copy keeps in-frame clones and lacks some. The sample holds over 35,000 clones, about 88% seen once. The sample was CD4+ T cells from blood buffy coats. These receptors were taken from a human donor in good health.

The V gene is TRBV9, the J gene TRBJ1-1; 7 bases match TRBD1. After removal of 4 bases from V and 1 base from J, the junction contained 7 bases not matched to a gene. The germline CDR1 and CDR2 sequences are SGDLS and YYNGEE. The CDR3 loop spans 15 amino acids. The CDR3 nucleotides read TGTGCCAGCAGCTTTCGACAGGGCCCGAACACTGAAGCTTTCTTT. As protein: CASSFRQGPNTEAFF.

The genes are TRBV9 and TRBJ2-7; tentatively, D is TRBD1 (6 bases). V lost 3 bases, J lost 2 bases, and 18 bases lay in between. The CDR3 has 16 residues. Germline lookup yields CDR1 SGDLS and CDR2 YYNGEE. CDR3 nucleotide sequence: TGTGCCAGCAGCGCGAAGACAGGCGCAATAACCTACGAGCAGTACTTC. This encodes CASSAKTGAITYEQYF.

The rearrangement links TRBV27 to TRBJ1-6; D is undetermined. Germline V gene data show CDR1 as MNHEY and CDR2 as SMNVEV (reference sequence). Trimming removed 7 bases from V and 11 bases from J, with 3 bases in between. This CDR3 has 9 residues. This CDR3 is CASTAPLHF. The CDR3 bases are TGTGCCAGCACGGCACCCCTCCACTTT.

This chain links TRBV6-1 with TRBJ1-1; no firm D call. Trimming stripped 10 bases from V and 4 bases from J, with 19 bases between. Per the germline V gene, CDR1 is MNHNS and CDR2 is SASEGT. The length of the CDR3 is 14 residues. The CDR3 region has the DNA TGTGCCATCTCCTCGGCAGGAGGATCCACTGAAGCTTTCTTT. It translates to CAISSAGGSTEAFF.

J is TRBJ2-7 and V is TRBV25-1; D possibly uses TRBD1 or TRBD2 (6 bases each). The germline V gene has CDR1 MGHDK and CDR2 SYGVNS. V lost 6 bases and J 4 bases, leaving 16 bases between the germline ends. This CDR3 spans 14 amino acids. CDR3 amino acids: CASRKEGGSYEQYF. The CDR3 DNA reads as TGTGCCAGCAGAAAAGAGGGGGGCTCTTACGAGCAGTACTTC.

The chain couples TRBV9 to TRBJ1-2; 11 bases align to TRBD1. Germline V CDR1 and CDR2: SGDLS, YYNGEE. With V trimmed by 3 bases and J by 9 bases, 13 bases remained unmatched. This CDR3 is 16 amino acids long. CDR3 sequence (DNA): TGTGCCAGCAGCGACCCAGCCTTTGGACAGGGGGCTCGCTACACCTTC. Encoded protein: CASSDPAFGQGARYTF.

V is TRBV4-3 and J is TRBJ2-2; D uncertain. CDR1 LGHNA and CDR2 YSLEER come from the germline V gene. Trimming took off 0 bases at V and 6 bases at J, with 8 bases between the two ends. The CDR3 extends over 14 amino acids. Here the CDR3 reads CASSQEWLPGELFF. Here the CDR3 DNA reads TGCGCCAGCAGCCAAGAGTGGCTACCCGGGGAGCTGTTTTTT.

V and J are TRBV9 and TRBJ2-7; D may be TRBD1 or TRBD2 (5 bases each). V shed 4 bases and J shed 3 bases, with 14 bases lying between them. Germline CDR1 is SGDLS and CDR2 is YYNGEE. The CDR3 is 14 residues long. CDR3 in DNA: TGTGCCAGCAGCCGAACCGGGACCCTCTACGAGCAGTACTTC. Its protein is CASSRTGTLYEQYF.

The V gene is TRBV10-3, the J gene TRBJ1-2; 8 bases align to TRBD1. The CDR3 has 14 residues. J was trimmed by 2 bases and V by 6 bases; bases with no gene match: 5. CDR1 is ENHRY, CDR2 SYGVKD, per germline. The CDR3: CAIRAGTGNYGYTF. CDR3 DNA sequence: TGTGCCATCAGGGCCGGGACAGGCAACTATGGCTACACCTTC.

The CDR3 nucleotides read TGTGCCAGCTCATCCACGCAGTCGGGGGCCCTACGGGAGCGCGAGCAGTACTTC. Its protein product is CASSSTQSGALREREQYF. The chain links TRBV18 to TRBJ2-7; D may match TRBD1 or TRBD2 (6 bases each). The V and J ends lost 5 bases and 6 bases respectively, with 29 bases between them. CDR1 and CDR2 (germline): KGHSH, LQKENI. CDR3 length: 18 residues. The variable domain in full, with the rest retrieved from reference TRBV18 and TRBJ2-7, is NAGVMQNPRHLVRRRGQEARLRCSPMKGHSHVYWYRQLPEEGLKFMVYLQKENIIDESGMPKERFSAEFPKEGPSILRIQQVVRGDSAAYFCASSSTQSGALREREQYFGPGTRLTVT.

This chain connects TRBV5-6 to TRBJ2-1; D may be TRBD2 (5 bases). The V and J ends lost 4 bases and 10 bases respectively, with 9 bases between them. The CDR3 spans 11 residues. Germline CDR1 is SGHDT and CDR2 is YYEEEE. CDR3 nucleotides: TGTGCCAGCAGCCCCGGGGAGGAGCAGTTCTTC. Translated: CASSPGEEQFF.

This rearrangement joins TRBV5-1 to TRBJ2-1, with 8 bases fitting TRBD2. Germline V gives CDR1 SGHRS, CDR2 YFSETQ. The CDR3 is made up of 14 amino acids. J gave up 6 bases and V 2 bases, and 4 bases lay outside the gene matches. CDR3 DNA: TGCGCCAGCAGCTTCGGCGGGGGGCGCAATGAGCAGTTCTTC. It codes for CASSFGGGRNEQFF.

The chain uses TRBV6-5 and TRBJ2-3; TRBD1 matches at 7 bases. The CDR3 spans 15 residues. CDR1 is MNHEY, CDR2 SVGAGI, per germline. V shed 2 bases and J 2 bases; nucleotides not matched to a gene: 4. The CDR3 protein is CASSYRGPNTDTQYF. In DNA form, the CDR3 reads TGTGCCAGCAGTTACAGGGGGCCCAACACAGATACGCAGTATTTT.

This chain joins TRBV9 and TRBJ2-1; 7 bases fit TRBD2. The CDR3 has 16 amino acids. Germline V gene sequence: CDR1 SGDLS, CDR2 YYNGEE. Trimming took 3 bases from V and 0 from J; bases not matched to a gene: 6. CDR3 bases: TGTGCCAGCAGCGGAACTAGCGCAAGCTCCTACAATGAGCAGTTCTTC. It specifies CASSGTSASSYNEQFF.

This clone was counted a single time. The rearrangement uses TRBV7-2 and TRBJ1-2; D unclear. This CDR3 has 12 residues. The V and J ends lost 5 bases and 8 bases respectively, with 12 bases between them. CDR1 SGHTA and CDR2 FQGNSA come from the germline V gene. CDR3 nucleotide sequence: TGTGCCAGCAGCCCCTTCGCGGGGGGCTACACCTTC. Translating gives CASSPFAGGYTF.

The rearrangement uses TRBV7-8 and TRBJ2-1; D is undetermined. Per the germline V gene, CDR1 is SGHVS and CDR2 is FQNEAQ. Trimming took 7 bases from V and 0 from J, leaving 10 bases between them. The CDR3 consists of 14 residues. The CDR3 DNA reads TGTGCCAGCACCCGACTGAGCTCCTACAATGAGCAGTTCTTC. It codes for CASTRLSSYNEQFF.

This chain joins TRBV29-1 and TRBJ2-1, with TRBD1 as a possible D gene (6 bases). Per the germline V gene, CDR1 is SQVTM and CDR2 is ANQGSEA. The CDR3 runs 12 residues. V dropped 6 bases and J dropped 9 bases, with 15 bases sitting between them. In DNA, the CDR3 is TGCAGCGTAGTGACAGGTGCCGGTGAGCAGTTCTTC. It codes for CSVVTGAGEQFF.

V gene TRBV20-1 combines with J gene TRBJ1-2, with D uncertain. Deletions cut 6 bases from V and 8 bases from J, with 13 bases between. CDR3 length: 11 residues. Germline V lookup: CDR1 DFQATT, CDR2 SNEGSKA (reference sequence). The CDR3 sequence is CSARWAGGYTF. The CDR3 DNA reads TGCAGTGCGCGATGGGCCGGGGGCTACACCTTC.

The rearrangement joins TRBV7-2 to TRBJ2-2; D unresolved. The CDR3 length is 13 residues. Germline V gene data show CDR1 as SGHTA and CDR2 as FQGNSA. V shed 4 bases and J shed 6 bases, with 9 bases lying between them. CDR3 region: CASSYRASGELFF. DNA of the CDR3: TGTGCCAGCAGCTATCGAGCCTCCGGGGAGCTGTTTTTT. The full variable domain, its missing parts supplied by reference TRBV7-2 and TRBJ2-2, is GAGVSQSPSNKVTEKGKDVELRCDPISGHTALYWYRQSLGQGLEFLIYFQGNSAPDKSGLPSDRFSAERTGGSVSTLTIQRTQQEDSAVYLCASSYRASGELFFGEGSRLTVL.

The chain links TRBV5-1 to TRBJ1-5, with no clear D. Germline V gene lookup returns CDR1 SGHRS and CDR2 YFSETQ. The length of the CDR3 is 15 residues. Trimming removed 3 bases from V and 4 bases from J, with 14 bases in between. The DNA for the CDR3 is TGCGCCAGCAGCTCGGATCCATCATCAAATCAGCCCCAGCATTTT. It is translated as CASSSDPSSNQPQHF.